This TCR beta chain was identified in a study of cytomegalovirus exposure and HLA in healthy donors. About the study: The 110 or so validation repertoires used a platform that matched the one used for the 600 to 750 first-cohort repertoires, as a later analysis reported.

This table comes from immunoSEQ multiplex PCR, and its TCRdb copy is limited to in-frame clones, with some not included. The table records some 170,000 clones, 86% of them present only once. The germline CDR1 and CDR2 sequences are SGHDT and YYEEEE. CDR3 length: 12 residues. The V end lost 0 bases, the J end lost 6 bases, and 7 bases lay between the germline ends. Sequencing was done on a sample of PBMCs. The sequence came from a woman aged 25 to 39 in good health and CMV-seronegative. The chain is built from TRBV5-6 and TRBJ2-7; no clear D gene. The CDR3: CASSLGGREQYF. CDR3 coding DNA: TGTGCCAGCAGCTTGGGTGGGCGCGAGCAGTACTTC. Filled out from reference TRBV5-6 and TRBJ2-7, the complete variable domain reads DAGVTQSPTHLIKTRGQQVTLRCSPKSGHDTVSWYQQALGQGPQFIFQYYEEEERQRGNFPDRFSGHQFPNYSSELNVNALLLGDSALYLCASSLGGREQYFGPGTRLTVT.